The 2 T cell receptor beta chains given below trace back to one sample, sequenced in a study of response to subunit inactivated influenza vaccine. Each CDR3 protein is one row after TCRdb ran MiXCR on the RT-PCR reads. The sample holds about 620,000 distinct CDR3 sequences, 10% to 15% seen once. Sequenced here: PBMCs from blood, sampled on the day of vaccination. The receptors shown here come from a man in his fifties or sixties who received an inactivated influenza vaccine.

CDR3 nucleotide sequence: TGTGCCAGCAGTTTATATTCGCGGACAGGGGCCACTAGCGGGAGACTCAGTGAGCAGTTCTTC. Protein product: CASSLYSRTGATSGRLSEQFF. This chain connects TRBV27 to TRBJ2-1; 11 positions agree with TRBD2. Germline V lookup: CDR1 MNHEY, CDR2 SMNVEV (reference sequence). Trimming removed 1 base from V and 9 bases from J; junction bases left unmatched: 23. The CDR3 length is 21 residues.

This clonotype was observed a few times. The chain links TRBV5-5 to TRBJ1-1; D is uncertain. V was trimmed by 1 base and J by 3 bases, leaving 13 bases between them. Germline V gives CDR1 SGHKS, CDR2 YYEKEE (reference sequence). There are 15 residues in the CDR3. The CDR3 region is CASSLIVGLHTEAFF. The DNA for the CDR3 is TGTGCCAGCAGCTTGATTGTGGGTTTGCACACTGAAGCTTTCTTT.